This T cell receptor (beta chain) was identified in a study of cytotoxic CD8 clonotypes in ibrutinib-treated CLL. Study-level findings and limits: The study found baseline clonality above age-matched healthy donors, tracking circulating CD8+ T-cell counts.

CDR3 length: 15 residues. Germline CDR1 and CDR2: MNHNY and SVGAGI (reference sequence). The junction had 8 bases not matched to a gene; V was cut back by 6 bases and J by 4 bases. A remark on this clone: Its antigen is not identified.

The assay was immunoSEQ multiplex PCR, and TCRdb's table has in-frame clones only and misses some. The sample yields more than 150,000 clones, over 60% seen once. The V call is TRBV6-6, the J call TRBJ2-7, with 11 bases that match TRBD2. This TCR was recovered from a human donor with chronic lymphocytic leukemia. The sample was PBMCs, taken after 24 months of ibrutinib treatment. The CDR3 DNA reads as TGTGCCAGCAGACCCGGACTAGCGGGTTTGTACGAGCAGTACTTC. As protein: CASRPGLAGLYEQYF.